The rows below give T cell receptor beta chains drawn from one sample of a study of early T cells in non-severe SARS-CoV-2 infection. TCRdb re-called the 5' RACE reads through MiXCR, storing one row per CDR3 protein. This sample has 60,000 or so distinct CDR3 sequences, with approximately 12% found just once. The sequencing here drew on whole blood, taken at baseline. The receptors were gathered from an adult who was a healthcare worker with PCR-confirmed SARS-CoV-2 infection or an uninfected control (not recorded which). Each CDR3 is given with its conserved first and last residue. The order of the fields is D gene, clone size, J gene, V gene, CDR3 protein, CDR3 DNA. A D gene is named only where the DNA matches it firmly. Clone sizes are given selectively: once, few, many, or a class where the clone is expanded.

NA | few | TRBJ1-4 | TRBV6-1 | CASSEVGTITNEKLFF | TGTGCCAGCAGTGAAGTGGGCACCATCACTAATGAAAAACTGTTTTTT
TRBD2 | NA | TRBJ2-1 | TRBV12-3/TRBV12-4 | CASTISGLAGVNEQFF | TGTGCCAGCACCATATCGGGACTAGCGGGAGTAAATGAGCAGTTCTTC
NA | NA | TRBJ1-1 | TRBV2 | CASRKDGYENTEAFF | TGTGCCAGCAGGAAAGACGGGTACGAAAACACTGAAGCTTTCTTT
NA | many | TRBJ2-7 | TRBV11-2 | CASSLEPGIRSYEQYF | TGTGCCAGCAGCTTAGAGCCCGGCATTCGGTCATACGAGCAGTACTTC
NA | NA | TRBJ2-7 | TRBV10-1 | CASSDGSSYEQYF | TGCGCCAGCTCGGACGGCAGCTCCTACGAGCAGTACTTC
NA | NA | TRBJ2-7 | TRBV12-3/TRBV12-4 | CASSFGRTEAYEQYF | TGTGCCAGCAGTTTTGGTCGTACAGAGGCCTACGAGCAGTACTTC
NA | NA | TRBJ2-1 | TRBV18 | CASSNSEASYNEQFF | TGTGCCAGCTCCAACAGTGAGGCCTCCTACAATGAGCAGTTCTTC
NA | few | TRBJ1-2 | TRBV11-2 | CASSPRTYYGYTF | TGTGCCAGCAGCCCCCGGACCTACTATGGCTACACCTTC
TRBD1 | many | TRBJ2-2 | TRBV12-3/TRBV12-4 | CASTPTGGGTGELFF | TGTGCCAGCACCCCGACAGGGGGCGGCACCGGGGAGCTGTTTTTT
TRBD1 | NA | TRBJ2-5 | TRBV6-2/TRBV6-3 | CAAGGTGDQETQYF | TGTGCCGCAGGGGGGACAGGGGATCAGGAGACCCAGTACTTC
NA | NA | TRBJ2-1 | TRBV19 | CASSITGGPSSYNEQFF | TGTGCCAGTAGTATAACGGGTGGGCCGAGCTCCTACAATGAGCAGTTCTTC
NA | few | TRBJ1-2 | TRBV5-4 | CASSSQTGMGGYTF | TGTGCCAGCAGCTCCCAAACAGGGATGGGGGGCTACACCTTC
NA | many | TRBJ2-6 | TRBV4-3 | CASSQSLSWDSASGANVLTF | TGCGCCAGCAGCCAATCTCTAAGTTGGGACTCAGCCTCTGGGGCCAACGTCCTGACTTTC
NA | many | TRBJ2-1 | TRBV6-2/TRBV6-3 | CASSGQSSYNEQFF | TGTGCCAGCAGCGGACAGAGCTCCTACAATGAGCAGTTCTTC
NA | few | TRBJ1-1 | TRBV20-1 | CSAVQGPEAFF | TGCAGTGCTGTACAGGGACCTGAAGCTTTCTTT
NA | many | TRBJ2-7 | TRBV20-1 | CSARGLGTSPSEQYF | TGCAGTGCTAGAGGCCTAGGGACTTCCCCGAGTGAGCAGTACTTC
NA | few | TRBJ1-3 | TRBV15 | CATRYTGFGGNTIYF | TGTGCCACCAGGTACACAGGGTTCGGCGGAAACACCATATATTTT
TRBD1 | few | TRBJ2-7 | TRBV12-3/TRBV12-4 | CASSFYGTENYEQYF | TGTGCCAGCAGTTTTTATGGGACAGAGAACTACGAGCAGTACTTC
NA | many | TRBJ1-1 | TRBV5-4 | CASSYWVGIRTEAFF | TGTGCCAGCAGCTATTGGGTTGGGATTAGGACTGAAGCTTTCTTT
NA | few | TRBJ2-1 | TRBV30 | CAWSGSSYNEQFF | TGTGCCTGGAGCGGCAGCTCCTACAATGAGCAGTTCTTC